This record concerns one T cell receptor (beta chain) sequence. Its binding antigen is unknown. No base quality values were provided; no much bigger clone lies one nucleotide off. Sequencing used an Illumina MiSeq. Clones were called with MiXCR by TCRdb after fastp trimmed the public reads at Q25, and only in-frame beta chains were retained. CDR3 protein duplicates are merged, each entry listing the most common genes and DNA. This sample is represented by just under 65,000 distinct CDR3 sequences; roughly half of them were singletons. The ten largest clonotypes hold 2% to 2.5% of the sample. These data originate in a study of type 1 regulatory T cells (dated by TCRdb to the early 2020s). About the full investigation: An in vitro protocol by which a Tr1-enriched, alloantigen-specific CD4 T cell product named T-allo10 was generated was characterized in the study. Patients with hematological malignancies who were receiving allogeneic hematopoietic stem cell transplantation were the group in which T-allo10 was being clinically evaluated. General findings and caveats noted by the study authors: Compared with non-Tr1 cells, Tr1 cells had a narrower TCR repertoire, and the study took this difference to reflect clonal expansion driven by alloantigen.

Between the V and J ends, shortened by 1 base and 2 bases respectively, the junction contains 6 bases. CDR1 and CDR2, per the germline V gene (reference sequence), are LGHDT and YNNKEL. The CDR3 runs 14 residues from the cysteine to the phenylalanine. Only the CDR3 portion is preserved as DNA: 42 bases, with reading frame beginning at the first base. This receptor chain uses TRBV3-1 and TRBJ2-1, with the D gene not confidently named. The TCR was taken from a human donor in good health. Input material: cultured non-Tr1 T cells, either the whole culture or a sorted T cell fraction (not recorded which). The cell subset or site label of this sample denotes: non-Tr1 population from the T-allo10 product. DNA sequence: TGTGCCAGCAGCCAAGGGGGTACCTACAATGAGCAGTTCTTC. This translates into CASSQGGTYNEQFF.